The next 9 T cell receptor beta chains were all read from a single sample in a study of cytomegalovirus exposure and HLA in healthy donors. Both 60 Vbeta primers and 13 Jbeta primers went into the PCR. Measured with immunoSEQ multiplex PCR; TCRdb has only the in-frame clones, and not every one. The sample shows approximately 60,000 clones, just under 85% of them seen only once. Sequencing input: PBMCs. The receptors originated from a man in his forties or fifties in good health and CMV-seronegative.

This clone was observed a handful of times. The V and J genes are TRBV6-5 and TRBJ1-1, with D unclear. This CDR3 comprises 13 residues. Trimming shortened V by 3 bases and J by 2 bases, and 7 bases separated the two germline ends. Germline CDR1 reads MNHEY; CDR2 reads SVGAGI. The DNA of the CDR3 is TGTGCCAGCAGTTATACGGTAAACACTGAAGCTTTCTTT. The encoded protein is CASSYTVNTEAFF.

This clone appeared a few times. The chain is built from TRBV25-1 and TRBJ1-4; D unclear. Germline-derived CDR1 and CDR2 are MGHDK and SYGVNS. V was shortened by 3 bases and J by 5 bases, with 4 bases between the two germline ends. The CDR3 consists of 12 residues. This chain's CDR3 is CASSDGNEKLFF. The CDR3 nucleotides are TGTGCCAGCAGTGACGGGAATGAAAAACTGTTTTTT.

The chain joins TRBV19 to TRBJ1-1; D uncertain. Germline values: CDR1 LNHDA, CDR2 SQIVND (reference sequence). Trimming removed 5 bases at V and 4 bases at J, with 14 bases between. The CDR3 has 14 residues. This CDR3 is CASSPEWEGTEAFF. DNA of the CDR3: TGTGCCAGTAGTCCGGAGTGGGAGGGCACTGAAGCTTTCTTT.

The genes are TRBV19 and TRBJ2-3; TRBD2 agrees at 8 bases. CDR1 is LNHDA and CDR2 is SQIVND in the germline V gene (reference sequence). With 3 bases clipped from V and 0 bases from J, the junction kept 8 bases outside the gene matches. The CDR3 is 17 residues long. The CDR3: CASSITGASGSTDTQYF. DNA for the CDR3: TGTGCCAGTAGTATCACTGGGGCTAGCGGGAGCACAGATACGCAGTATTTT.

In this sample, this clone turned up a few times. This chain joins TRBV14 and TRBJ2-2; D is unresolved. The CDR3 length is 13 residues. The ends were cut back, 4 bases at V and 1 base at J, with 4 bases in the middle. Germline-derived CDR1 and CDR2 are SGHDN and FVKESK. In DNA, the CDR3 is TGTGCCAGCAGCCCCGTGAACACCGGGGAGCTGTTTTTT. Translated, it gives CASSPVNTGELFF.

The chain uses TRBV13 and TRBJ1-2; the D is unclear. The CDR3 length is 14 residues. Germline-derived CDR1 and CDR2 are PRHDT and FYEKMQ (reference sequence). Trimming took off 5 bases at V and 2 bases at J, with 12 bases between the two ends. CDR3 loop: CASSPRTGNYGYTF. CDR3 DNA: TGTGCCAGCAGCCCGCGGACGGGAAACTATGGCTACACCTTC. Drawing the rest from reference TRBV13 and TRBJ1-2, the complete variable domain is AAGVIQSPRHLIKEKRETATLKCYPIPRHDTVYWYQQGPGQDPQFLISFYEKMQSDKGSIPDRFSAQQFSDYHSELNMSSLELGDSALYFCASSPRTGNYGYTFGSGTRLTVV.

Here the CDR3 DNA reads TGTGCCAGCAGCTCCCTAGGGGGTTACATCTCTGGAAACACCATATATTTT. As protein: CASSSLGGYISGNTIYF. The chain employs TRBV5-4 and TRBJ1-3; D perhaps matches TRBD1 (6 bases). CDR1 is SGHNT, CDR2 YYREEE, per germline (reference sequence). CDR3 length: 17 amino acids. The V gene lost 3 bases and the J gene lost 0 bases, with 16 bases spanning the gap.

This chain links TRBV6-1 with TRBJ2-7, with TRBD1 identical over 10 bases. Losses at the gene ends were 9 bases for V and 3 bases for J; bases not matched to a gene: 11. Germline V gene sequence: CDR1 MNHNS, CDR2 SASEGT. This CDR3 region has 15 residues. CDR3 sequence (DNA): TGTGCCAGTACAGTTAATAGGGACAGGGGCTACGAGCAGTACTTC. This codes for CASTVNRDRGYEQYF.

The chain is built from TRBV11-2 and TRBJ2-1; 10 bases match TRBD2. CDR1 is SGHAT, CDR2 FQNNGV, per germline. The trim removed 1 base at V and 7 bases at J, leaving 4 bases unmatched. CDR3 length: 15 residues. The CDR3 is CASSLGSGGRNEQFF. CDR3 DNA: TGTGCCAGCAGCTTAGGTAGCGGGGGGCGGAATGAGCAGTTCTTC.